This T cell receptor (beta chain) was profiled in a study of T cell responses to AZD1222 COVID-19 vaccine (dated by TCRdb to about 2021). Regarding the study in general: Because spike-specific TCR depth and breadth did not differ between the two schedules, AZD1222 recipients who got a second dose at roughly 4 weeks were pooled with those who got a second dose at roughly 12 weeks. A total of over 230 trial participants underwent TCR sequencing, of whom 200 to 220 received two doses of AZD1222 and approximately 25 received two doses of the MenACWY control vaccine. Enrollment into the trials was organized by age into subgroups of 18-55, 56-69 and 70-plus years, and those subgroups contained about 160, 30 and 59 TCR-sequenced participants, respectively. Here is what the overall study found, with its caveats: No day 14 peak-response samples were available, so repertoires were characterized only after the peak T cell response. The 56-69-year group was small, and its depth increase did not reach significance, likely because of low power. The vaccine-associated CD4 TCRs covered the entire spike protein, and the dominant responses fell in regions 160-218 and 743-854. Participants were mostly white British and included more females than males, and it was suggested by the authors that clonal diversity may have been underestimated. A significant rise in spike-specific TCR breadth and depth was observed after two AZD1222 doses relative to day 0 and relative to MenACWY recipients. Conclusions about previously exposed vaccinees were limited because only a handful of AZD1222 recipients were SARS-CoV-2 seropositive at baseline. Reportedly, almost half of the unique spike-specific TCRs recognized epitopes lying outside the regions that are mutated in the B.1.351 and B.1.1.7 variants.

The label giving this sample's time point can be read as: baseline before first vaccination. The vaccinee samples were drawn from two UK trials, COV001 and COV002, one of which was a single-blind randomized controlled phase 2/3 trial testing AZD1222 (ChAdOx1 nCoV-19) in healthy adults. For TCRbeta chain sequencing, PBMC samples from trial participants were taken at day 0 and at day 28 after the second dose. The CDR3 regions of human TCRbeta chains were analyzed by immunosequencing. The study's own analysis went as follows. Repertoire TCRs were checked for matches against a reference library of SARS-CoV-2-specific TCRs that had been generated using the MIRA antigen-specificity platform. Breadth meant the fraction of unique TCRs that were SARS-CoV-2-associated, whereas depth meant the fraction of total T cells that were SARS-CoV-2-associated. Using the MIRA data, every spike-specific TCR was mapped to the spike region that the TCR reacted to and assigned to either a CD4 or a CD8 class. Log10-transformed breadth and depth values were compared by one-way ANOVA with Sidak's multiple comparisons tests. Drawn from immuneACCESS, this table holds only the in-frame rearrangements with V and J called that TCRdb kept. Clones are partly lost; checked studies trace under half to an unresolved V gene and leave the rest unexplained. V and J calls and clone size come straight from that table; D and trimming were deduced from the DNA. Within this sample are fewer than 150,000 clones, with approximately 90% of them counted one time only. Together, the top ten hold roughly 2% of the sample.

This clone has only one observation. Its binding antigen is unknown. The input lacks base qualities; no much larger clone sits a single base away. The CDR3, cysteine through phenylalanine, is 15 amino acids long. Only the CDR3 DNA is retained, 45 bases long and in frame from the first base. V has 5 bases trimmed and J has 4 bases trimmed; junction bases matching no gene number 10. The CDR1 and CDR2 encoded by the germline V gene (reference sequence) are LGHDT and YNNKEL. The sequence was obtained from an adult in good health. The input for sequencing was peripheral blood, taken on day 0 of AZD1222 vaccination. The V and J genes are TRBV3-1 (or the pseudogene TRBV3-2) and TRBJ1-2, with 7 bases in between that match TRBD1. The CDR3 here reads CASSSRTGPRYGYTF. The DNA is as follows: TGTGCCAGCAGCTCCCGGACAGGACCACGCTATGGCTACACCTTC.